The T cell receptor beta chain described here comes from a study of CD8 T cells in ankylosing spondylitis. Study results and limitations: In synovial fluid and blood from reactive arthritis, some motif variants were previously reported. Matched ankylosing spondylitis synovial fluid reportedly contained a significantly enriched population of disease-linked clones. Apparently characteristic of ankylosing spondylitis blood was a TCR beta motif (about 8 highly homologous variants).

About this clonotype itself: The antigen is undetermined.

Quantitative 5'-RACE with molecular barcodes was used to make the TCR beta libraries. Using its own MiXCR run on the 5' RACE reads, TCRdb lists one record per CDR3 protein. The table records a few hundred thousand distinct CDR3 sequences, approximately 17% of them present only once. CDR1 and CDR2 (germline): MGHRA, YSYEKL. The V gene end was trimmed by 0 bases and the J gene end by 5 bases; junction bases not matched to a gene: 3. This CDR3 is built from 15 residues. This receptor was taken from a male donor with ankylosing spondylitis. V usage is TRBV4-1 and J usage is TRBJ1-1; TRBD1 matches 10 bases. Specimen: blood, either unsorted or a sorted T cell fraction (not recorded which). The CDR3 protein is CASSQDLDRGTEAFF. CDR3 DNA: TGCGCCAGCAGCCAAGATCTGGACAGGGGGACTGAAGCTTTCTTT.